The 29 T cell receptor beta chains presented below share a single source sample, sequenced in a study of vaccination and CD4 T cells after COVID-19. Described treatment: approximately nine-day PBMC culture with coronavirus spike peptide pools or control peptides (ViraFEST assay). The antigens of these receptors remain unknown. Researchers used the Oncomine TCR Beta short-read assay to sequence DNA from cultured CD4+ T cells. TCRdb re-derived calls from the PCR reads in MiXCR, one entry per CDR3 protein. The repertoire consists of about 2,700 distinct CDR3 sequences, with around 30% occurring once and the leading ten covering 45% to 70%. The sample was CD4+ T cells from blood, cultured in vitro, taken after SARS-CoV-2 vaccination. The receptors shown here come from a human donor who had recovered from COVID-19.

V and J are TRBV19 and TRBJ1-2; no definite D call. This CDR3 region has 13 residues. Trimming shortened V by 5 bases and J by 3 bases, and 10 bases separated the two germline ends. From germline, CDR1 is LNHDA and CDR2 SQIVND (reference sequence). CDR3 DNA: TGTGCCAGTAGTGTTAGATCCTACTATGGCTACACCTTC. Amino acid sequence: CASSVRSYYGYTF.

This clonotype was detected only a few times. The chain links TRBV7-2 to TRBJ1-2, with D maybe TRBD1 (6 bases). Per germline, CDR1 SGHTA and CDR2 FQGNSA. Trimming cost V 1 base and J 6 bases, with 15 bases left between them. There are 15 residues in the CDR3. CDR3 DNA: TGTGCCAGCAGCTTAGGGGGGCTCGGTAGGGATGGCTACACCTTC. It specifies CASSLGGLGRDGYTF.

By its share, this clonotype is medium-sized (0.01 to 0.1%). The CDR3 loop reads CASSPLGDSYGYTF. The CDR3 DNA reads as TGTGCCAGCAGCCCCCTAGGGGATTCCTATGGCTACACCTTC. V and J are TRBV7-8 and TRBJ1-2, with D possibly being TRBD1 (5 bases). V lost 5 bases to trimming and J lost 4 bases, with 14 bases between them. The CDR3 runs 14 residues. The germline V gene has CDR1 SGHVS and CDR2 FQNEAQ. Using reference TRBV7-8 and TRBJ1-2 for the parts outside the CDR3, the full variable domain is GAGVSQSPRYKVAKRGQDVALRCDPISGHVSLFWYQQALGQGPEFLTYFQNEAQLDKSGLPSDRFFAERPEGSVSTLKIQRTQQEDSAVYLCASSPLGDSYGYTFGSGTRLTVV.

As regards this clonotype: The germline gene is not matched at one end of the junction; a read error may be the cause. This chain uses TRBV28 with TRBJ2-7; 12 nucleotides line up with TRBD1. The CDR3 loop spans 17 amino acids. The germline V gene has CDR1 MDHEN and CDR2 SYDVKM. As DNA, the CDR3 is TGTGCCAGCAGCCGACCCACGGGACAGGGGGCAGGGGGCGAGCGGTACTTC. Encoded protein: CASSRPTGQGAGGERYF.

This clonotype was counted between two and nine times. Germline is not matched at one junction end, which may reflect a read error. The DNA for the CDR3 is TGTGCCTGGAGTGTGGGGCCAGTCTTCCACTTC. Its translation is CAWSVGPVFHF. The V and J genes are TRBV30 and TRBJ2-7; a possible D gene is TRBD1 (5 bases). This CDR3 spans 11 amino acids. CDR1 is GTSNPN, CDR2 SVGIG, per germline (reference sequence).

Relative to its sample, this clonotype is medium-sized. The CDR3 is CASSLLAEQYF. CDR3 DNA: TGTGCCAGCAGCCTCCTAGCCGAGCAGTACTTC. The gene calls are TRBV7-2 and TRBJ2-7, with a weak D call TRBD2 (5 bases). V was cut by 5 bases and J by 6 bases, with 8 bases left in between. This CDR3 spans 11 amino acids. CDR1 and CDR2 from the germline V gene are SGHTA and FQGNSA.

The chain is built from TRBV5-1 and TRBJ2-7; D unclear. V lost 6 bases, J lost 1 base, and 11 bases lay in between. Germline assignment: CDR1 SGHRS and CDR2 YFSETQ. CDR3 size: 13 residues. The DNA for the CDR3 is TGCGCCAGCAAAGGGAAGGGATCCTACGAGCAGTACTTC. Translated, it gives CASKGKGSYEQYF.

The chain has TRBV2 and TRBJ1-6, with D unresolved. This CDR3 region has 13 residues. Germline values: CDR1 SNHLY, CDR2 FYNNEI. Trimming pared 9 bases from V and 6 bases from J, leaving 12 bases between. CDR3 DNA: TGTGCCAGTGCGGACCGTCCTAATTCACCCCTCCACTTT. This gives the protein CASADRPNSPLHF.

This sequence joins TRBV20-1 and TRBJ1-5; 7 nucleotides align to TRBD1. Germline-derived CDR1 and CDR2 are DFQATT and SNEGSKA (reference sequence). This CDR3 has 16 residues. Germline trimming cut 8 bases from V and 0 bases from J; bases unmatched to any gene: 13. In DNA, the CDR3 is TGCAGTTCATCATCCGGGACAGCGAATAGCAATCAGCCCCAGCATTTT. Encoded protein: CSSSSGTANSNQPQHF.

This clonotype was seen more than once but under ten times. The V and J genes are TRBV10-3 and TRBJ2-3; 7 bases map to TRBD1. V lost 6 bases, J lost 4 bases, and 1 base stayed unmatched. Germline V gives CDR1 ENHRY, CDR2 SYGVKD. The CDR3 has 12 residues. CDR3 loop: CAIRTGSDTQYF. Written as DNA, the CDR3 is TGTGCCATCAGGACAGGGTCAGATACGCAGTATTTT.

This clonotype is classed as medium-sized (0.01 to 0.1%). This rearrangement joins TRBV20-1 to TRBJ2-7; 7 bases align to TRBD1. Looked up from germline, CDR1 is DFQATT and CDR2 is SNEGSKA (reference sequence). This CDR3 is built from 15 residues. V lost 1 base, J lost 2 bases, and 8 bases stayed unmatched. The DNA for the CDR3 is TGCAGTGCTAGAGGCCGGGCAGGGGGTACCTACGAGCAGTACTTC. Encoded protein: CSARGRAGGTYEQYF.

This clonotype was detected a few times. This chain links TRBV7-9 with TRBJ1-1, with D unclear. The CDR3 sequence is 14 residues long. CDR1 SEHNR and CDR2 FQNEAQ come from the germline V gene (reference sequence). V was trimmed by 1 base and J by 1 base, leaving 7 bases between them. For the CDR3, the DNA is TGTGCCAGCAGCTTAGGCGGAGGGAACACTGAAGCTTTCTTT. Protein sequence: CASSLGGGNTEAFF.

Written as DNA, the CDR3 is TGCAGCGTACCGACAGACAGGGTGGGATCCGAGCAGTACTTC. It is translated as CSVPTDRVGSEQYF. The V and J genes are TRBV29-1 and TRBJ2-7; 7 positions agree with TRBD1. The CDR3 spans 14 residues. Germline V gives CDR1 SQVTM, CDR2 ANQGSEA. V lost 6 bases, J lost 6 bases, and 14 bases stayed unmatched.

This clonotype is classed as medium-sized. This chain joins TRBV7-3 and TRBJ1-6, with D possibly being TRBD1 (5 bases). Trimming stripped 5 bases from V and 6 bases from J, with 17 bases between. Looked up from germline, CDR1 is SGHTA and CDR2 is FQGTGA. This CDR3 is 16 amino acids long. CDR3 bases: TGTGCCAGCAGCGCCACCTATCGGGGCACTAATTCACCCCTCCACTTT. Residues: CASSATYRGTNSPLHF.

This clonotype was seen once. For the CDR3, the DNA is TGTGCCAGCAGCTCGGGACAGTTGAATCAGCCCCAGCATTTT. Its translation: CASSSGQLNQPQHF. This sequence joins TRBV7-2 and TRBJ1-5, with 7 positions matching TRBD1. Unmatched junction bases numbered 4, after V lost 4 bases and J lost 4 bases. The germline gives CDR1 SGHTA, CDR2 FQGNSA. CDR3 length equals 14 residues.

This clonotype is medium-sized (0.01 to 0.1%) in the sample. The chain links TRBV20-1 to TRBJ2-3; 7 positions match TRBD2. Unmatched junction bases numbered 3, after V lost 7 bases and J lost 2 bases. This CDR3 spans 12 amino acids. Looked up from germline, CDR1 is DFQATT and CDR2 is SNEGSKA (reference sequence). The CDR3 DNA sequence: TGCAGTGGACTAGCCCACACAGATACGCAGTATTTT. This translates into CSGLAHTDTQYF.

This sequence joins TRBV5-4 and TRBJ1-1; 8 nucleotides line up with TRBD1. Germline V gives CDR1 SGHNT, CDR2 YYREEE (reference sequence). The CDR3 has 15 amino acids. Germline trimming cut 0 bases from V and 7 bases from J; bases unmatched to any gene: 8. CDR3 DNA: TGTGCCAGCAGCTTGGCCAGGTTTGGGACAGGTGAAGCTTTCTTT. It codes for CASSLARFGTGEAFF.

The sample holds a few counts of this clonotype. The J gene is TRBJ2-1, the V gene TRBV4-2, with no clear D. The germline V gene has CDR1 LGHNA and CDR2 YNFKEQ. This CDR3 is 15 amino acids long. With 0 bases removed from V and 7 bases from J, the gap between germline ends came to 13 bases. CDR3 protein: CASSQDLTAGNEQFF. CDR3 DNA: TGTGCCAGCAGCCAAGACCTGACTGCAGGTAATGAGCAGTTCTTC.

There are a few counts of this clonotype. This chain joins TRBV4-1 and TRBJ2-5; TRBD2 aligns across 7 bases. This CDR3 has 13 amino acids. With 1 base clipped from V and 8 bases from J, the junction kept 4 bases outside the gene matches. Germline assignment: CDR1 MGHRA and CDR2 YSYEKL. CDR3 coding DNA: TGCGCCAGCAGCCAAGCGGGACTAACCACCCAGTACTTC. It yields the protein CASSQAGLTTQYF.

This clonotype was observed a few times. This rearrangement joins TRBV4-1 to TRBJ2-7; no reliable D call. The CDR3 is 17 amino acids. Germline CDR1 reads MGHRA; CDR2 reads YSYEKL. Deletions cut 1 base from V and 0 bases from J, with 16 bases between. CDR3 bases: TGCGCCAGCAGCCAAGGGGTCTGGGCCAGGAGCTCCTACGAGCAGTACTTC. This encodes CASSQGVWARSSYEQYF.

By sample share, this clonotype is medium-sized (0.01 to 0.1%). The chain couples TRBV20-1 to TRBJ1-2; D might be TRBD1 (5 bases). The germline V and J ends were trimmed by 3 bases and 0 bases, with 11 bases remaining between them. Germline V gene lookup returns CDR1 DFQATT and CDR2 SNEGSKA (reference sequence). The CDR3 extends over 14 amino acids. The CDR3 reads CSASRGAANYGYTF. The CDR3 DNA is TGCAGTGCTAGCCGGGGCGCCGCTAACTATGGCTACACCTTC.

This clonotype is classed as medium-sized. This sequence joins TRBV7-2 and TRBJ1-5; D remains unclear. Trimming shortened V by 4 bases and J by 3 bases, and 4 bases separated the two germline ends. Per germline, CDR1 SGHTA and CDR2 FQGNSA. The CDR3 extends over 12 amino acids. CDR3 protein: CASSSYNQPQHF. CDR3 in DNA: TGTGCCAGCAGCTCTTACAATCAGCCCCAGCATTTT. The whole variable domain, filled in from reference TRBV7-2 and TRBJ1-5, reads GAGVSQSPSNKVTEKGKDVELRCDPISGHTALYWYRQSLGQGLEFLIYFQGNSAPDKSGLPSDRFSAERTGGSVSTLTIQRTQQEDSAVYLCASSSYNQPQHFGDGTRLSIL.

The sample holds a few counts of this clonotype. The chain couples TRBV19 to TRBJ2-7, with D possibly being TRBD1 or TRBD2 (5 bases each). The V end lost 2 bases, the J end lost 0 bases, and 14 bases lay between the germline ends. Germline V CDR1 and CDR2: LNHDA, SQIVND (reference sequence). This CDR3 is built from 16 residues. CDR3 nucleotide sequence: TGTGCCAGTAGTATATTCCGGGGCAGGAGCTCCTACGAGCAGTACTTC. It is translated as CASSIFRGRSSYEQYF.

This clonotype was seen more than once but under ten times. The genes are TRBV6-1 and TRBJ2-3; D gene ambiguous. Trimming stripped 3 bases from V and 1 base from J, with 11 bases between. Germline V lookup: CDR1 MNHNS, CDR2 SASEGT. The CDR3 sequence is 15 residues long. The CDR3 nucleotides are TGTGCCAGCAGTGATCTCGGTATCGGCACAGATACGCAGTATTTT. Its translation is CASSDLGIGTDTQYF.

There are many counts of this clonotype. The rearrangement uses TRBV7-9 and TRBJ1-2; D gene uncertain. The V end lost 2 bases, the J end lost 6 bases, and 7 bases lay between the germline ends. Germline CDR1 reads SEHNR; CDR2 reads FQNEAQ (reference sequence). The CDR3 has 12 amino acids. The CDR3 region has the DNA TGTGCCAGCAGCTTACGCCCAGATGGCTACACCTTC. Protein sequence: CASSLRPDGYTF. Filled out from reference TRBV7-9 and TRBJ1-2, the complete variable domain reads DTGVSQNPRHKITKRGQNVTFRCDPISEHNRLYWYRQTLGQGPEFLTYFQNEAQLEKSRLLSDRFSAERPKGSFSTLEIQRTEQGDSAMYLCASSLRPDGYTFGSGTRLTVV.

The chain is built from TRBV5-1 and TRBJ1-6; D may be TRBD1 (6 bases). The ends were cut back, 4 bases at V and 7 bases at J, with 21 bases in the middle. The CDR3 loop spans 17 amino acids. Germline V gene data show CDR1 as SGHRS and CDR2 as YFSETQ. The CDR3 is CASSPLPQQGGNSPLHF. For the CDR3, the DNA is TGCGCCAGCAGCCCCCTACCCCAACAGGGAGGGAATTCACCCCTCCACTTT.

By share, this clonotype counts as medium-sized. The rearrangement uses TRBV6-5 and TRBJ2-5, with TRBD2 identical over 7 bases. Trimming cost V 0 bases and J 5 bases; bases outside gene matches: 9. The CDR3 runs 16 residues. Germline V gives CDR1 MNHEY, CDR2 SVGAGI. CDR3 residues: CASSYSTRRGGETQYF. Here the CDR3 DNA reads TGTGCCAGCAGTTACTCGACTAGACGGGGAGGGGAGACCCAGTACTTC.

The rearrangement uses TRBV18 and TRBJ2-7; D perhaps matches TRBD1 (6 bases). The CDR3 is made up of 14 amino acids. Per germline, CDR1 KGHSH and CDR2 LQKENI. Trimming shortened V by 4 bases and J by 0 bases, and 10 bases separated the two germline ends. The CDR3 DNA is TGTGCCAGCTCACATCAGGGGATCTCCTACGAGCAGTACTTC. Amino acid sequence: CASSHQGISYEQYF.

The chain has TRBV28 and TRBJ2-7; 7 nucleotides agree with TRBD1. CDR1 and CDR2 from the germline V gene are MDHEN and SYDVKM. This CDR3 is built from 12 residues. The V gene end was trimmed by 8 bases and the J gene end by 3 bases; junction bases not matched to a gene: 4. CDR3 protein: CASQTGYYEQYF. CDR3 coding DNA: TGTGCCAGCCAGACAGGGTACTACGAGCAGTACTTC.